The subject of this entry is one TCR beta chain. Its antigen is as yet unknown. Only in-frame clones appear in the TCRdb table, and some are missing; sequencing was by immunoSEQ multiplex PCR. The data hold 20,000 to 25,000 clones, with about 70% observed a single time. This sample is part of a study of vaccination effects on CD4 cells after COVID-19. Looked up from germline, CDR1 is MNHEY and CDR2 is SMNVEV (reference sequence). Losses at the gene ends were 5 bases for V and 3 bases for J; bases not matched to a gene: 16. The CDR3 has 17 amino acids. Broader study findings: Marked clonal contraction was seen late after vaccination (in both infection- and vaccine-induced clones).

Antigen-specific CD4+ T cells were first expanded with viral peptide pools by the ViraFEST assay and only then sequenced. Subsequent to a culture period of under 11 days, CD4+ T cells were isolated. Participants received two doses of either the BNT162b2 or mRNA-1273 vaccine. Peptides at about 9.9 ug/ml and IL-2 at approximately 9.1 IU/ml were added to a few million PBMC per well. Cells had half their medium changed to IL-2 medium on days 3 and 7. V gene TRBV27 combines with J gene TRBJ2-7; TRBD2 aligns across 7 bases. The material was CD4+ T cells from PBMCs cultured with SARS-CoV-2 spike peptides, obtained after COVID-19 vaccination. The source of this sequence is a human donor who received a COVID-19 vaccine. As DNA, the CDR3 is TGTGCCAGCAGTCCCCAGGATTGGAGCGGGGCCTACTACGAGCAGTACTTC. Protein: CASSPQDWSGAYYEQYF.